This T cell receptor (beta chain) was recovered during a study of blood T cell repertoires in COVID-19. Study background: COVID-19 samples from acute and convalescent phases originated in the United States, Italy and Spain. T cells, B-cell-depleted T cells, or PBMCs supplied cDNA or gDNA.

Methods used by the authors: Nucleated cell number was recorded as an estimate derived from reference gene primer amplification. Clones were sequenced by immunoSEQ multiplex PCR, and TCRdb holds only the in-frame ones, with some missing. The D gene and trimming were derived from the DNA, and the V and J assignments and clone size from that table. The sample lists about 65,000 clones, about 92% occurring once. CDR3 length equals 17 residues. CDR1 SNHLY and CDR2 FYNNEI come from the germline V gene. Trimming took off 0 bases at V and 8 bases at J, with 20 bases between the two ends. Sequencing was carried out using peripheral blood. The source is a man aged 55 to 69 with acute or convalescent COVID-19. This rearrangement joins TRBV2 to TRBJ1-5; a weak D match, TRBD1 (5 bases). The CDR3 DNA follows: TGTGCCAGCAGTGAAGCATTACGGGGGTCCCCAGCCAAGCCCCAGCATTTT. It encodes CASSEALRGSPAKPQHF.